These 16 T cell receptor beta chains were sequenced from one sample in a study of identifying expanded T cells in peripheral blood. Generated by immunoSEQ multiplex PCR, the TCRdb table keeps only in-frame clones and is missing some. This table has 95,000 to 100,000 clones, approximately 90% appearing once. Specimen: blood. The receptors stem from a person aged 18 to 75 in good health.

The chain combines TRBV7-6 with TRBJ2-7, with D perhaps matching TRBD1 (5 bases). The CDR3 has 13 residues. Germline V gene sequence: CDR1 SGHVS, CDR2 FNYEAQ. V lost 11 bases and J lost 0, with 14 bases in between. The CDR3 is CAPVAGISYEQYF. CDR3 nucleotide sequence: TGTGCCCCGGTCGCAGGGATCTCCTACGAGCAGTACTTC.

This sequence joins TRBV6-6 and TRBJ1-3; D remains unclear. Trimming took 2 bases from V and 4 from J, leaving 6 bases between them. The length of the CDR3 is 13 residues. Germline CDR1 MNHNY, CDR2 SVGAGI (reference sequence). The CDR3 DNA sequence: TGTGCCAGCAGTTACGACCAAGGAAACACCATATATTTT. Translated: CASSYDQGNTIYF.

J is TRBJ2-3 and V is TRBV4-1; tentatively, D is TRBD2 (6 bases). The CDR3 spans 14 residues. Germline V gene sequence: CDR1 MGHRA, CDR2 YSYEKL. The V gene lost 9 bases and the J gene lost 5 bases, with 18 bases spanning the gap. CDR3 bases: TGCGCCAGTAGGCAGGCGGGGCTGAAAGATACGCAGTATTTT. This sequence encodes CASRQAGLKDTQYF.

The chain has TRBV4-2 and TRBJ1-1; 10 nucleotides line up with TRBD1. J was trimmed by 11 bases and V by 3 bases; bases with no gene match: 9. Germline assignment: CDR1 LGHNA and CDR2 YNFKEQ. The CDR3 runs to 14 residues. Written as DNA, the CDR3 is TGTGCCAGCAGCCAGGACCGGGACAGGGGCTCGGCTTTCTTT. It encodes CASSQDRDRGSAFF.

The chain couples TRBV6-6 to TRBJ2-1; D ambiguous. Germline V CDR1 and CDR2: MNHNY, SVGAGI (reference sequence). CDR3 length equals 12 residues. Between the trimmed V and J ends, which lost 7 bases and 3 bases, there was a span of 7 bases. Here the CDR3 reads CASTLSYNEQFF. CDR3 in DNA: TGTGCCAGCACCTTAAGCTACAATGAGCAGTTCTTC.

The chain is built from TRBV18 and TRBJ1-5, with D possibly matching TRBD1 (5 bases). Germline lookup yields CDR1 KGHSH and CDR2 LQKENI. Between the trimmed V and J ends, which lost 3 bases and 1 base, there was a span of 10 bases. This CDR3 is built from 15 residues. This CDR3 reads CASSPTDGSNQPQHF. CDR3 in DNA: TGTGCCAGCTCACCGACAGATGGGAGCAATCAGCCCCAGCATTTT.

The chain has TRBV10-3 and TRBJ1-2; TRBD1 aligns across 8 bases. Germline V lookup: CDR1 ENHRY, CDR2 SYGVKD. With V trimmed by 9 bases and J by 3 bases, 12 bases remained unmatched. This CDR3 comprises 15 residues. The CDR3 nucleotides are TGTGCCATTCCGGAAGGACAGGGTAGGGACTATGGCTACACCTTC. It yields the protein CAIPEGQGRDYGYTF.

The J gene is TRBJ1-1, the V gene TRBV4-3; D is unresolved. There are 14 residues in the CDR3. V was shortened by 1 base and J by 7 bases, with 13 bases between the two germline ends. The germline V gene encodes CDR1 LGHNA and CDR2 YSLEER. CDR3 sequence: CASSQGRGESEAFF. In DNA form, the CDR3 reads TGCGCCAGCAGCCAAGGCCGCGGGGAAAGTGAAGCTTTCTTT.

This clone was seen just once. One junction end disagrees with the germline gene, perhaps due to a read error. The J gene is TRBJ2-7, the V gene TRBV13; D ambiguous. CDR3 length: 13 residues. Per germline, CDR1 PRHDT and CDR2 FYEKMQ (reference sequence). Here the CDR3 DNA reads TGTGCCAGCAGCCTAGGTATAGGGAACGAGCAGTACTTC. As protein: CASSLGIGNEQYF.

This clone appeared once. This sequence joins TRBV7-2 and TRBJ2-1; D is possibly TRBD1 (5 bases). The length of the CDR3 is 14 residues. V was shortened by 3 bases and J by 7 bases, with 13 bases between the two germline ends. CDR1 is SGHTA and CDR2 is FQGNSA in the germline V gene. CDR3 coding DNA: TGTGCCAGCAGCTTTCAACACAGGAGAAATGAGCAGTTCTTC. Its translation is CASSFQHRRNEQFF. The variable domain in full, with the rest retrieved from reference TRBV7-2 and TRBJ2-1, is GAGVSQSPSNKVTEKGKDVELRCDPISGHTALYWYRQSLGQGLEFLIYFQGNSAPDKSGLPSDRFSAERTGGSVSTLTIQRTQQEDSAVYLCASSFQHRRNEQFFGPGTRLTVL.

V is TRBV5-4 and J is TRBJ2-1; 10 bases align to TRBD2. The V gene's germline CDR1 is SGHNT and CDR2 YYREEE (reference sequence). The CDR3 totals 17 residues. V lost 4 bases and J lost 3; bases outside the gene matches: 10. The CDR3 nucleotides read TGTGCCAGCAGCCGAGGCAGCGGGGGGGCCTACTACAATGAGCAGTTCTTC. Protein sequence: CASSRGSGGAYYNEQFF. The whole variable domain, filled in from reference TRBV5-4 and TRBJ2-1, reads ETGVTQSPTHLIKTRGQQVTLRCSSQSGHNTVSWYQQALGQGPQFIFQYYREEENGRGNFPPRFSGLQFPNYSSELNVNALELDDSALYLCASSRGSGGAYYNEQFFGPGTRLTVL.

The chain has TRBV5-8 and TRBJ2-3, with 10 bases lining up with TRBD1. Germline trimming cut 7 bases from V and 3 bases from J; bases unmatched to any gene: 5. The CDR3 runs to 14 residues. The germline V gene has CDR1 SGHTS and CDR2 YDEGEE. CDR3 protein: CASSGDRGTDTQYF. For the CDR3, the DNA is TGTGCCAGCTCGGGGGACAGGGGAACAGATACGCAGTATTTT.

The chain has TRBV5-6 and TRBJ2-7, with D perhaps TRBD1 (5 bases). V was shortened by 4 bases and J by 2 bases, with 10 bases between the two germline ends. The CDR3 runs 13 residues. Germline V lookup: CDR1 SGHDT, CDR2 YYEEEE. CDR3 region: CASSIDRPYEQYF. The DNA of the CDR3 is TGTGCCAGCAGCATAGACAGACCCTACGAGCAGTACTTC.

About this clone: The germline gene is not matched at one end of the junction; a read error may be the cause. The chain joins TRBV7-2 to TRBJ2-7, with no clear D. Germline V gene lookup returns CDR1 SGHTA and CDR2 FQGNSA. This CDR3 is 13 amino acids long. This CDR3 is CASSFPPSGERYF. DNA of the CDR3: TGTGCCAGCAGCTTCCCCCCGTCAGGTGAGCGGTACTTC.

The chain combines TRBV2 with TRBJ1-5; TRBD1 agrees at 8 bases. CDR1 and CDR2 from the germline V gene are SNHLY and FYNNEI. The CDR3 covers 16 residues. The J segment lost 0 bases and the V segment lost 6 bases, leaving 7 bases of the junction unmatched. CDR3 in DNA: TGTGCCAGCAGGCTGAGACAGGGGATTAGCAATCAGCCCCAGCATTTT. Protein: CASRLRQGISNQPQHF.

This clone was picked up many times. The CDR3 spells CASSGRDTGELFF. For the CDR3, the DNA is TGTGCCAGCAGTGGCCGGGACACCGGGGAGCTGTTTTTT. The V call is TRBV6-4, the J call TRBJ2-2; D ambiguous. Germline assignment: CDR1 MRHNA and CDR2 SNTAGT. V lost 4 bases and J lost 3, with 6 bases in between. The CDR3 sequence is 13 residues long.